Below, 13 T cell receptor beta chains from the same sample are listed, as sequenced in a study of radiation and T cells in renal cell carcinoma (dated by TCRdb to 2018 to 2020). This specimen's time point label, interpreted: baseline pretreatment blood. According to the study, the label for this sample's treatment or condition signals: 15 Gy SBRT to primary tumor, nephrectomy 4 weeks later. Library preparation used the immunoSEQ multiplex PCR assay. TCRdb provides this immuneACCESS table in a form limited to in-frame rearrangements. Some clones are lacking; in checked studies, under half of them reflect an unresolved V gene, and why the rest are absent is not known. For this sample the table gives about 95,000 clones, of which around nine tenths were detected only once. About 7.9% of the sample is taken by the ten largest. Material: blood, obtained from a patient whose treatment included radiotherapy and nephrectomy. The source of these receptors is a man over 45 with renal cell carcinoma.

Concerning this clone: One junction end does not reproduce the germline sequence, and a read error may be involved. CDR3 loop: CASSLGRGANEKLFF. The CDR3 DNA is TGTGCTAGCAGCTTAGGTCGGGGGGCTAATGAAAAACTGTTTTTT. The V call is TRBV7-7, the J call TRBJ1-4; a weak D match, TRBD1 (5 bases). Germline CDR1 SSHAT, CDR2 FNYEAQ (reference sequence). The CDR3 extends over 15 amino acids.

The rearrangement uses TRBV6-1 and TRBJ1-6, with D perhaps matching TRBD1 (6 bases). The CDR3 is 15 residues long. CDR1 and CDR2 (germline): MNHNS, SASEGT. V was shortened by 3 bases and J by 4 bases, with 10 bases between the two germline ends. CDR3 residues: CASSEVQGYNSPLHF. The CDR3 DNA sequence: TGTGCCAGCAGTGAGGTTCAGGGGTATAATTCACCCCTCCACTTT.

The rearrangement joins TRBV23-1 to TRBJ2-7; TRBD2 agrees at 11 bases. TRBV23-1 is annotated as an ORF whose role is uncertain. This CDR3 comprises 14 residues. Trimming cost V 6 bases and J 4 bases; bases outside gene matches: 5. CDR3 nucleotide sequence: TGCGCCAGCAGATCCGGGACTAGCGGTTACGAGCAGTACTTC. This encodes CASRSGTSGYEQYF.

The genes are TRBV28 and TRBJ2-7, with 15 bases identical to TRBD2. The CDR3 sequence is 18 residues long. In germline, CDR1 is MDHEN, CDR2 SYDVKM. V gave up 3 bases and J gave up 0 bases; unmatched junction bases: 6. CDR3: CASSFHGLAGGSSYEQYF. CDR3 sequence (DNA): TGTGCCAGCAGTTTTCACGGACTAGCGGGGGGGAGCTCCTACGAGCAGTACTTC.

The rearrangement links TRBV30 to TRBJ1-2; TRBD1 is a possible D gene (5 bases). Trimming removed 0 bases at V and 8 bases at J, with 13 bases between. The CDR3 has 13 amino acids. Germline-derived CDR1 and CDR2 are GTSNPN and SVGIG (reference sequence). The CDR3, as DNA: TGTGCCTGGAGTGTATTCAGGGAGGGAGGCTACACCTTC. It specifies CAWSVFREGGYTF.

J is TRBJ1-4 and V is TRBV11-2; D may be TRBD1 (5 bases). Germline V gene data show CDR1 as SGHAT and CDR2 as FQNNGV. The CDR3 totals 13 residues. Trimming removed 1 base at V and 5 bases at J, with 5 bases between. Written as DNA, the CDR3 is TGTGCCAGCAGCTTAGGGGGGAATGAAAAACTGTTTTTT. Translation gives CASSLGGNEKLFF.

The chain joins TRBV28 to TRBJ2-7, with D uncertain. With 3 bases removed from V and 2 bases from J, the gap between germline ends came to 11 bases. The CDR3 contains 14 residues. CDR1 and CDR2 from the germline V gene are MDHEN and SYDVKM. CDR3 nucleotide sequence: TGTGCCAGCAGTTTGAATGGAGAGGCCTACGAGCAGTACTTC. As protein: CASSLNGEAYEQYF.

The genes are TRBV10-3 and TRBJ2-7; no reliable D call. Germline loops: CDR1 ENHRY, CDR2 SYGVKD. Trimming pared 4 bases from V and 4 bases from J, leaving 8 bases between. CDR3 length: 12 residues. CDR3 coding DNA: TGTGCCATCAGTGCAATAGCTTACGAGCAGTACTTC. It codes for CAISAIAYEQYF.

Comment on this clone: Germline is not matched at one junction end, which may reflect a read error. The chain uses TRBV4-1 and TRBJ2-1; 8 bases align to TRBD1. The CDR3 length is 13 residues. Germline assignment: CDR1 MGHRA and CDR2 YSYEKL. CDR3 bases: TGCGCCAGCAGCCAACCCATGGACAGGGATCGGGTCTTC. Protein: CASSQPMDRDRVF.

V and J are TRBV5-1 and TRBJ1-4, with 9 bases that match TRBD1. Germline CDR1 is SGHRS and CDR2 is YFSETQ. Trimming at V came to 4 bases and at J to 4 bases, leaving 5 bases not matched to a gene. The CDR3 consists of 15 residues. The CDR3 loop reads CASSPDRGNNEKLFF. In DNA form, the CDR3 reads TGCGCCAGCAGCCCTGACAGGGGGAATAATGAAAAACTGTTTTTT. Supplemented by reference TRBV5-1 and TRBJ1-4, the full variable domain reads KAGVTQTPRYLIKTRGQQVTLSCSPISGHRSVSWYQQTPGQGLQFLFEYFSETQRNKGNFPGRFSGRQFSNSRSEMNVSTLELGDSALYLCASSPDRGNNEKLFFGSGTQLSVL.

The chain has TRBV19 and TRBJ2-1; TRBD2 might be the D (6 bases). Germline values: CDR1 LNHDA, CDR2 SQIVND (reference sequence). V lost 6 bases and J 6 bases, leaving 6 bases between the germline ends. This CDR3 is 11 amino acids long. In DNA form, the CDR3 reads TGTGCCAGTAGGCGGGGCAATGAGCAGTTCTTC. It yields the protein CASRRGNEQFF.

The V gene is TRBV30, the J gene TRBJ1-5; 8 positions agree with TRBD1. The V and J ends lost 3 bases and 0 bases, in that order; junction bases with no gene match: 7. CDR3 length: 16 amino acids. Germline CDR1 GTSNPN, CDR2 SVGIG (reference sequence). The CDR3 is CAWRGKGQDSNQPQHF. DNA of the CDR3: TGTGCCTGGAGGGGCAAGGGACAGGATAGCAATCAGCCCCAGCATTTT.

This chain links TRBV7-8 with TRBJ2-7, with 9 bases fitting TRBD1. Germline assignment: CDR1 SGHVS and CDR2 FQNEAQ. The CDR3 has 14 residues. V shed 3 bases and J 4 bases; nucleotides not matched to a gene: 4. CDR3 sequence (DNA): TGTGCCAGCAGCTTGACAGGGGGAATATACGAGCAGTACTTC. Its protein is CASSLTGGIYEQYF.